Listed here are 16 T cell receptor beta chains from one sample, sequenced in a study of blood T cell repertoires in COVID-19. Sequencing was performed with immunoSEQ multiplex PCR; in TCRdb, only in-frame clones are kept and a portion is missing. The sample has about 340,000 clones; approximately 82% are singletons. Input material: peripheral blood. These receptors came from a man aged 25-40 years with active or convalescent COVID-19.

This chain joins TRBV7-3 and TRBJ1-1, with a weak D call TRBD1 (5 bases). This CDR3 has 13 residues. Trimming cost V 1 base and J 8 bases, with 11 bases left between them. CDR1 and CDR2 (germline): SGHTA, FQGTGA. CDR3: CASSLNGGKEAFF. The CDR3, as DNA: TGTGCCAGCAGCTTAAATGGGGGGAAGGAAGCTTTCTTT.

The chain has TRBV6-5 and TRBJ2-7; D perhaps matches TRBD1 (6 bases). V lost 10 bases, J lost 0 bases, and 19 bases lay in between. Germline V lookup: CDR1 MNHEY, CDR2 SVGAGI. This CDR3 has 15 amino acids. CDR3 nucleotides: TGTGCCACCGCACCAGTGACAGGTAACTCCTACGAGCAGTACTTC. Translated, it gives CATAPVTGNSYEQYF.

The V and J genes are TRBV19 and TRBJ1-3, with 8 bases fitting TRBD1. The CDR3 covers 14 residues. With 5 bases clipped from V and 4 bases from J, the junction kept 4 bases outside the gene matches. Germline CDR1 reads LNHDA; CDR2 reads SQIVND (reference sequence). CDR3 loop: CASSLGDRGNTIYF. Written as DNA, the CDR3 is TGTGCCAGTAGTCTGGGGGACAGGGGAAACACCATATATTTT.

The chain employs TRBV4-2 and TRBJ1-3; D is ambiguous. Trimming cost V 4 bases and J 0 bases, with 16 bases left between them. Germline V gives CDR1 LGHNA, CDR2 YNFKEQ. The CDR3 length is 17 residues. In DNA form, the CDR3 reads TGTGCCAGCAGCCCAGGCCCTGGGAGGATCTCTGGAAACACCATATATTTT. Encoded protein: CASSPGPGRISGNTIYF.

This rearrangement joins TRBV28 to TRBJ2-2; D gene uncertain. CDR3 size: 15 residues. The germline V gene encodes CDR1 MDHEN and CDR2 SYDVKM. Trimming removed 2 bases from V and 4 bases from J, with 11 bases in between. CDR3 sequence (DNA): TGTGCCAGCAGTTTAGCCTCCGCGAGCACCGGGGAGCTGTTTTTT. Translating it yields CASSLASASTGELFF.

The rearrangement joins TRBV6-1 to TRBJ1-3; TRBD1 is a possible D gene (5 bases). This CDR3 contains 16 residues. CDR1 and CDR2 (germline): MNHNS, SASEGT. Trimming took off 4 bases at V and 2 bases at J, with 15 bases between the two ends. CDR3 coding DNA: TGTGCCAGCAGTGCGGGAGGACACGAGCCTGGAAACACCATATATTTT. Its protein product is CASSAGGHEPGNTIYF.

The V gene is TRBV9, the J gene TRBJ2-2; no reliable D call. V gave up 3 bases and J gave up 5 bases, with 8 bases separating them. Looked up from germline, CDR1 is SGDLS and CDR2 is YYNGEE. The CDR3 has 13 amino acids. The CDR3 reads CASSESPTGELFF. CDR3 nucleotide sequence: TGTGCCAGCAGCGAATCCCCAACCGGGGAGCTGTTTTTT.

This clone came up a few times. The rearrangement uses TRBV11-2 and TRBJ2-2, with D uncertain. The germline V gene encodes CDR1 SGHAT and CDR2 FQNNGV. The CDR3 is made up of 15 amino acids. Trimming removed 2 bases at V and 0 bases at J, with 7 bases between. For the CDR3, the DNA is TGTGCCAGCAGCTTATTCTCTACGAACACCGGGGAGCTGTTTTTT. Its protein product is CASSLFSTNTGELFF.

The DNA of the CDR3 is TGTGCCAGCAGTGCCGCTAGCGGGGGGGTCTATAGCACAGATACGCAGTATTTT. Translating gives CASSAASGGVYSTDTQYF. The chain carries TRBV6-1 and TRBJ2-3, with 12 bases identical to TRBD2. Germline V CDR1 and CDR2: MNHNS, SASEGT. CDR3 size: 18 residues. The ends lost 4 bases at V and 0 bases at J; junction bases unmatched: 8.

The chain links TRBV5-1 to TRBJ2-7; 13 nucleotides match TRBD2. Germline assignment: CDR1 SGHRS and CDR2 YFSETQ. V lost 2 bases, J lost 7 bases, and 12 bases stayed unmatched. The CDR3 is 17 amino acids. CDR3 coding DNA: TGCGCCAGCAGCTTCGGACTAGCGGGGGAATGGGGGGAAGAGCAGTACTTC. This codes for CASSFGLAGEWGEEQYF.

The rearrangement joins TRBV5-8 to TRBJ2-3; D call uncertain. The germline V gene has CDR1 SGHTS and CDR2 YDEGEE. Trimming took off 6 bases at V and 0 bases at J, with 14 bases between the two ends. CDR3 length: 15 amino acids. CDR3 in DNA: TGTGCCAGCACTCCTGGATCGGGTAGCACAGATACGCAGTATTTT. Amino acids: CASTPGSGSTDTQYF.

The CDR3 protein is CASSPGQGASPLHF. Written as DNA, the CDR3 is TGTGCCAGCTCACCTGGACAGGGGGCTTCACCCCTCCACTTT. The chain employs TRBV18 and TRBJ1-6; 11 nucleotides line up with TRBD1. The CDR3 is 14 residues long. CDR1 and CDR2 from the germline V gene are KGHSH and LQKENI. V dropped 3 bases and J dropped 9; count of bases not matched to a gene: 1. Drawing the rest from reference TRBV18 and TRBJ1-6, the complete variable domain is NAGVMQNPRHLVRRRGQEARLRCSPMKGHSHVYWYRQLPEEGLKFMVYLQKENIIDESGMPKERFSAEFPKEGPSILRIQQVVRGDSAAYFCASSPGQGASPLHFGNGTRLTVT.

V usage is TRBV6-5 and J usage is TRBJ2-5; tentatively, D is TRBD2 (6 bases). This CDR3 spans 15 amino acids. The ends were cut back, 6 bases at V and 0 bases at J, with 14 bases in the middle. Germline V gene data show CDR1 as MNHEY and CDR2 as SVGAGI. The CDR3 region is CASRREVSYQETQYF. The CDR3 nucleotides are TGTGCCAGCAGGCGGGAAGTTAGTTACCAAGAGACCCAGTACTTC.

The chain joins TRBV6-5 to TRBJ2-3, with 8 bases aligning to TRBD1. Losses at the gene ends were 5 bases for V and 0 bases for J; bases not matched to a gene: 4. Germline V gene sequence: CDR1 MNHEY, CDR2 SVGAGI. This CDR3 is built from 15 residues. CDR3 DNA sequence: TGTGCCAGCAGTCTCAGGGGGCCGAGCACAGATACGCAGTATTTT. Protein: CASSLRGPSTDTQYF.

This clone showed up just a few times. V gene TRBV7-8 combines with J gene TRBJ1-5, with a weak D call TRBD1 (5 bases). Per the germline V gene, CDR1 is SGHVS and CDR2 is FQNEAQ. Trimming took 3 bases from V and 3 from J, leaving 9 bases between them. This CDR3 has 14 amino acids. The chain's CDR3 is CASSLEGHNQPQHF. As DNA, the CDR3 is TGTGCCAGCAGCTTGGAGGGGCACAATCAGCCCCAGCATTTT.

This rearrangement joins TRBV29-1 to TRBJ1-5, with 8 bases fitting TRBD1. The CDR3 extends over 16 amino acids. Trimming took 6 bases from V and 2 from J; bases not matched to a gene: 12. The germline CDR1 and CDR2 sequences are SQVTM and ANQGSEA. The DNA for the CDR3 is TGCAGCGTGGTCATTCCAGGGGGCGAGGGCAATCAGCCCCAGCATTTT. It is translated as CSVVIPGGEGNQPQHF.